This entry describes one T cell receptor beta chain. Its antigen is not known. The J segment lost 0 bases and the V segment lost 3 bases, leaving 4 bases of the junction unmatched. CDR3 length: 16 amino acids. Germline V gene lookup returns CDR1 SGHTA and CDR2 FQGTGA. These data come from a study of T cell responses to AZD1222 COVID-19 vaccine. Broader study findings: The number of AZD1222 recipients seropositive at baseline was only six.

Using immunoSEQ multiplex PCR, the repertoire was profiled, and TCRdb retains in-frame clones only, with some absent. The table lists 100,000 to 150,000 clones, about 90% of them singletons. The sequences come from peripheral blood, collected on day 0 of MenACWY control vaccination. The rearrangement joins TRBV7-3 to TRBJ1-1, with 10 bases lining up with TRBD1. This clonotype was sampled from an adult in good health. The CDR3 nucleotides read TGTGCCAGCAGCTTCCCGGGACAGGGGTTGAACACTGAAGCTTTCTTT. Its translation is CASSFPGQGLNTEAFF.